Detailed here is one TCR beta chain. One end of the junction fails to match germline, which may point to a read error. The germline V gene has CDR1 SGHVS and CDR2 FQNEAQ. The CDR3 contains 14 residues. The PCR used 60 Vbeta and 13 Jbeta primers. Measured with immunoSEQ multiplex PCR; TCRdb has only the in-frame clones, and not every one. The data show about 100,000 clones, over 60% seen once. This record belongs to a study of cytomegalovirus exposure and HLA in healthy donors. Sequencing was done on a sample of PBMCs. The TCR comes from a man aged 55-75 years in good health and CMV-seropositive. The chain uses TRBV7-8 and TRBJ2-7; maybe TRBD2 (6 bases). The CDR3 region has the DNA TGTGCCAGCAGCCGCGGGACGGCCTCCTACGAGCAGTGCTTC. This gives the protein CASSRGTASYEQCF.